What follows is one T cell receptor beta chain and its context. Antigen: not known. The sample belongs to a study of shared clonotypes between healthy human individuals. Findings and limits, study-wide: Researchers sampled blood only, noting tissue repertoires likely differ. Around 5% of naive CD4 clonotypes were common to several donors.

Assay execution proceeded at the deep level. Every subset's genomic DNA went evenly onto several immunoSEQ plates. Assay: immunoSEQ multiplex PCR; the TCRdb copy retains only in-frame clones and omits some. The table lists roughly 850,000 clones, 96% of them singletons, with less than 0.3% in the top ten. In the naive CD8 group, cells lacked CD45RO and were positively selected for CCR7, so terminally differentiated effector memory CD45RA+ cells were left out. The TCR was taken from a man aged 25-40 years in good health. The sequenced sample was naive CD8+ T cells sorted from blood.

CDR3: CASSLVPSVESPTEQFF. CDR3 sequence (DNA): TGTGCCAGCAGCTTGGTACCCTCTGTAGAATCCCCGACTGAGCAGTTCTTC. The chain combines TRBV5-4 with TRBJ2-1; D is unresolved. The CDR3 has 17 residues. V lost 0 bases and J lost 9, with 22 bases in between. Germline V gene lookup returns CDR1 SGHNT and CDR2 YYREEE (reference sequence).